One T cell receptor (beta chain) is described in this entry. Germline V gene data show CDR1 as SQVTM and CDR2 as ANQGSEA. Trimming cost V 8 bases and J 4 bases; bases outside gene matches: 10. This CDR3 is built from 14 residues. Researchers divided each subset's genomic DNA evenly across several immunoSEQ plates. TCRdb's table, derived via immunoSEQ multiplex PCR, lists solely in-frame clones and lacks some. This sample has about 550,000 clones; roughly 95% occur once, and the top ten carry less than 0.13%. CD45RO-negative, CCR7-positively selected cells formed the naive CD8 fraction, excluding terminally differentiated effector memory CD45RA+ cells. This specimen comes from a study of shared clonotypes between healthy human individuals.

The sequence was collected from a young woman in good health. The chain has TRBV29-1 and TRBJ1-2, with TRBD1 identical over 10 bases. Sequenced sample: naive CD8+ T cells sorted from blood. The CDR3 region has the DNA TGCAGCCCCTTGGGGACAGGGGCGTTCTATGGCTACACCTTC. As protein: CSPLGTGAFYGYTF.